This T cell receptor (beta chain) originates from a study of blood T cell repertoires in COVID-19. As for the study in general: Acute and convalescent COVID-19 specimens originated in the United States, Italy and Spain. T cells, B-cell-depleted T cells, or PBMCs supplied cDNA or gDNA.

Original handling: Estimation of nucleated cell counts was performed using reference gene primer amplification. Data came from immunoSEQ multiplex PCR; TCRdb stores just in-frame clones and leaves some out. Clone size and V and J calls were adopted from that table, with D and trimming inferred from the DNA. This repertoire shows approximately 110,000 clones, roughly two thirds found once; its top ten account for approximately 6.3%. The germline V and J ends were trimmed by 4 bases and 0 bases, with 16 bases remaining between them. The CDR3 totals 16 residues. In germline, CDR1 is MNHNS, CDR2 SASEGT. This clone was observed a few times.

The clonotype was recovered from a man at least 80 years old with acute or convalescent COVID-19. The sequenced sample consisted of peripheral blood. The chain carries TRBV6-1 and TRBJ2-7; the D gene is possibly TRBD1 (5 bases). The CDR3 here is CASSVGLGQGSYEQYF. The CDR3 coding sequence is TGTGCCAGCAGTGTGGGTTTGGGGCAGGGCTCCTACGAGCAGTACTTC.